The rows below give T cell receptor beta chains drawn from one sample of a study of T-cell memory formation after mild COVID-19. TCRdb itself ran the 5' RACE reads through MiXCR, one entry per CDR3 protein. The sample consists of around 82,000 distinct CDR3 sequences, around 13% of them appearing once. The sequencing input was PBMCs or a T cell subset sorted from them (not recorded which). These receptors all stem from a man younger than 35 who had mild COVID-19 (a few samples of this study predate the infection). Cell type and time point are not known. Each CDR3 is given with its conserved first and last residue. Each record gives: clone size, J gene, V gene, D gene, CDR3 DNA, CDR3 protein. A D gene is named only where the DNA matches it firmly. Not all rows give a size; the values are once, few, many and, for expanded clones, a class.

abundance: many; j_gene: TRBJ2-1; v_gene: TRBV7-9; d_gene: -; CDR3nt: TGTGCCAGCAGCGATGAGGCCCCCGAGCAGTTCTTC; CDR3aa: CASSDEAPEQFF
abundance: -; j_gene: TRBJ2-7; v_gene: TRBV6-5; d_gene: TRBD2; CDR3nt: TGTGCCAGCCATGAGGGACTAGCGGTACACGAGCAGTACTTC; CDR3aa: CASHEGLAVHEQYF
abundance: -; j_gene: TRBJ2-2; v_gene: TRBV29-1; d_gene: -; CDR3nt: TGCAGCGTTAGGCAGAACACCGGGGAGCTGTTTTTT; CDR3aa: CSVRQNTGELFF
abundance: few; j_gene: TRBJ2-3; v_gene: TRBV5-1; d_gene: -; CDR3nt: TGCGCCAGCAGCCCGCTGCCGGAAGACACAGATACGCAGTATTTT; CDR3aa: CASSPLPEDTDTQYF
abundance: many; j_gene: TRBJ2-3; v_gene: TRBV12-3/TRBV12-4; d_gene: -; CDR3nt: TGTGCCAGCAGTTCAACTCTGATGTATACGCAGTATTTT; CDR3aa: CASSSTLMYTQYF
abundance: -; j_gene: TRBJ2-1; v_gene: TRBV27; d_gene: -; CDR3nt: TGTGCCAGCAGCTCCCCAGGGTTGTACAATGAGCAGTTCTTC; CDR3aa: CASSSPGLYNEQFF
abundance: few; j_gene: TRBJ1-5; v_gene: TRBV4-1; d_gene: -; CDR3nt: TGCGCCAGCAGCCAAAGTTGGGCCCGCAATCAGCCCCAGCATTTT; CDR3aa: CASSQSWARNQPQHF
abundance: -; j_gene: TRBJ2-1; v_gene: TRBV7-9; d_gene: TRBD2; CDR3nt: TGTGCCAGCAGCTTATGGGGACTAGCGGGGGGGAGCTCCTACAATGAGCAGTTCTTC; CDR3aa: CASSLWGLAGGSSYNEQFF
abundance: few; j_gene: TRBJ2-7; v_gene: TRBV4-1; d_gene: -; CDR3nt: TGCGCCAGCAGCCAAGATGACAGCTCCTACGAGCAGTACTTC; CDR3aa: CASSQDDSSYEQYF
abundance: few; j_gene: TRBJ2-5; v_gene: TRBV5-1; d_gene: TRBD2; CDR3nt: TGCGCCAGCAGCTGGACTAGCGGGGTCCGCGAGACCCAGTACTTC; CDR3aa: CASSWTSGVRETQYF
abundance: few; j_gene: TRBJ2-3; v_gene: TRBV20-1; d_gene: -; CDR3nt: TGCAGTGCCCGCCCGTGGGGTGATACGCAGTATTTT; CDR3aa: CSARPWGDTQYF
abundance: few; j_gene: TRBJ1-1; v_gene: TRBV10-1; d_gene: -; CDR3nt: TGCGCCAGCAGTCGGGGCCTAGACACTGAAGCTTTCTTT; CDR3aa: CASSRGLDTEAFF
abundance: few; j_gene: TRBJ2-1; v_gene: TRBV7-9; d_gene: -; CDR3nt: TGTGCCAGCAGCTCTCGACAGGTCAATGAGCAGTTCTTC; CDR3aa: CASSSRQVNEQFF
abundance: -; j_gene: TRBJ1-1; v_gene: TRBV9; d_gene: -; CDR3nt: TGTGCCAGCAGCAAGAACAGGCGGGGGGACACTGAAGCTTTCTTT; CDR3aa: CASSKNRRGDTEAFF
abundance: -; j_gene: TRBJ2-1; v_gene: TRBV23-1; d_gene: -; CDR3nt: TGCGCCAGCATGAGAGACTCTCAGGAGGGCAATGAGCAGTTCTTC; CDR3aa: CASMRDSQEGNEQFF
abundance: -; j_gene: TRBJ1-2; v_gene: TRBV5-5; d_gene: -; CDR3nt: TGTGCCAGCAGCTCGGAACAGGGATGGCGGGGCTACACCTTC; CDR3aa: CASSSEQGWRGYTF
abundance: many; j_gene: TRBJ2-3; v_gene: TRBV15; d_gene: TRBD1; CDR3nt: TGTGCCACCAGCAGAACCAGGGGGCAGGTCAGGGGTACGCAGTATTTT; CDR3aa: CATSRTRGQVRGTQYF
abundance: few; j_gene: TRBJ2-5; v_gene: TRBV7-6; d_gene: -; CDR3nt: TGTGCCAGCAGCTCCCGGACTTACCAAGAGACCCAGTACTTC; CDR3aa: CASSSRTYQETQYF
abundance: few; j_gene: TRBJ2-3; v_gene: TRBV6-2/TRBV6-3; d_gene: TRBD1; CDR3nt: TGTGCCAGCAGTTACACGCCGGGACAGGGAGGACTAGGTGGTTCAGATACGCAGTATTTT; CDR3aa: CASSYTPGQGGLGGSDTQYF
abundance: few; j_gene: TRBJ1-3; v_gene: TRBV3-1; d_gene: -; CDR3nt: TGTGCCAGCAACCCAGGGTCTTATGGAAACACCATATATTTT; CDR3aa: CASNPGSYGNTIYF
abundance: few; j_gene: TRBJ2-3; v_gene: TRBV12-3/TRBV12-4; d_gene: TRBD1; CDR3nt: TGTGCCAGCAGTTTGGGGACAGAGCAGTATTTT; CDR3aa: CASSLGTEQYF
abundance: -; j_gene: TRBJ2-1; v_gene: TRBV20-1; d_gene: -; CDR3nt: TGCAGTGCTAGAGATAACAGGCCTGAGCAGTTCTTC; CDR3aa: CSARDNRPEQFF
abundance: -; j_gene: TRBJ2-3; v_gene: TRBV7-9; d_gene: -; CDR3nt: TGTGCCAGCAGCCACGGGAGCACAGATACGCAGTATTTT; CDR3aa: CASSHGSTDTQYF